Below are 32 T cell receptor beta chains sequenced from a single sample in a study of T cell changes during pregnancy in multiple sclerosis. Assay used: immunoSEQ multiplex PCR; TCRdb lists only in-frame clones, some missing. Here the sample spans more than 55,000 clones, 90% being singletons. Specimen: peripheral blood, collected in the first trimester of pregnancy. The receptor set was obtained from a female donor in good health, enrolled as a control in a pregnancy study.

This chain links TRBV10-1 with TRBJ1-1, with D uncertain. The V and J ends lost 1 base and 2 bases respectively, with 5 bases between them. CDR1 and CDR2 (germline): WNHNN, SYGVQD (reference sequence). The CDR3 is 13 residues long. In DNA form, the CDR3 reads TGCGCCAGCAGTGAGTTTGTAAACACTGAAGCTTTCTTT. As protein: CASSEFVNTEAFF.

This chain connects TRBV19 to TRBJ2-1, with 9 nucleotides matching TRBD2. Germline values: CDR1 LNHDA, CDR2 SQIVND (reference sequence). V lost 1 base to trimming and J lost 15 bases; unmatched junction nucleotides: 4. The CDR3 totals 12 residues. In DNA form, the CDR3 reads TGTGCCAGTAGTATAGGAAGCGGGGGGCCGTTCTTC. This encodes CASSIGSGGPFF.

This chain links TRBV5-4 with TRBJ2-7; D perhaps matches TRBD2 (6 bases). V was shortened by 1 base and J by 4 bases, with 12 bases between the two germline ends. Germline V gives CDR1 SGHNT, CDR2 YYREEE (reference sequence). The CDR3 has 14 residues. CDR3 loop: CASSLTGAGYEQYF. The CDR3 coding sequence is TGTGCCAGCAGCTTGACAGGCGCGGGATACGAGCAGTACTTC.

The chain carries TRBV27 and TRBJ2-1; 7 bases align to TRBD1. CDR3 size: 17 residues. V was clipped by 4 bases and J by 1 base; unmatched bases: 10. CDR1 and CDR2 from the germline V gene are MNHEY and SMNVEV (reference sequence). The CDR3 here is CASSWIGGSFSYNEQFF. The CDR3 DNA reads as TGTGCCAGCAGTTGGATAGGGGGCTCTTTTTCCTACAATGAGCAGTTCTTC.

The chain employs TRBV5-8 and TRBJ2-7, with TRBD1 matching over 7 bases. Trimming cost V 0 bases and J 3 bases; bases outside gene matches: 6. In germline, CDR1 is SGHTS, CDR2 YDEGEE. CDR3 length: 15 residues. DNA of the CDR3: TGTGCCAGCAGCTTGGCGCCGGGACAGATCTACGAGCAGTACTTC. Its translation is CASSLAPGQIYEQYF.

This chain connects TRBV10-3 to TRBJ2-7, with 11 positions matching TRBD2. The CDR3 loop spans 13 amino acids. Germline V gene sequence: CDR1 ENHRY, CDR2 SYGVKD. V lost 6 bases, J lost 7 bases, and 5 bases stayed unmatched. CDR3 sequence reads: CAISRSGGEEQYF. In DNA form, the CDR3 reads TGTGCCATCAGCCGTAGCGGGGGGGAGGAGCAGTACTTC.

The gene calls are TRBV28 and TRBJ1-3; D is possibly TRBD1 (5 bases). The V gene lost 8 bases and the J gene lost 4 bases, with 15 bases spanning the gap. The CDR3 sequence is 14 residues long. CDR1 MDHEN and CDR2 SYDVKM come from the germline V gene. The CDR3 region is CASSLRGNGNTIYF. The CDR3 nucleotides read TGTGCCAGCTCACTACGGGGGAACGGAAACACCATATATTTT.

The J gene is TRBJ2-2, the V gene TRBV7-9, with D perhaps matching TRBD1 (5 bases). CDR3 size: 15 residues. With 1 base removed from V and 0 bases from J, the gap between germline ends came to 6 bases. Germline V gene data show CDR1 as SEHNR and CDR2 as FQNEAQ (reference sequence). The CDR3 sequence is CASSLGTPNTGELFF. DNA of the CDR3: TGTGCCAGCAGCTTAGGGACACCGAACACCGGGGAGCTGTTTTTT.

This sequence joins TRBV19 and TRBJ2-1; D is undetermined. V was trimmed by 3 bases and J by 4 bases, leaving 10 bases between them. There are 14 residues in the CDR3. Germline V CDR1 and CDR2: LNHDA, SQIVND (reference sequence). The CDR3 loop reads CASSIRRGYNEQFF. DNA for the CDR3: TGTGCCAGTAGTATTCGTCGCGGTTACAATGAGCAGTTCTTC.

V is TRBV19 and J is TRBJ2-1; 9 bases agree with TRBD1. The germline CDR1 and CDR2 sequences are LNHDA and SQIVND (reference sequence). CDR3 length equals 15 residues. V was clipped by 3 bases and J by 7 bases; unmatched bases: 7. The CDR3 is CASSIRDRVENEQFF. In nucleotides, the CDR3 is TGTGCCAGTAGTATCCGGGACAGGGTGGAAAATGAGCAGTTCTTC.

The chain joins TRBV28 to TRBJ1-1, with TRBD1 matching over 10 bases. The CDR3 covers 15 residues. The germline V gene has CDR1 MDHEN and CDR2 SYDVKM. The trim removed 6 bases at V and 5 bases at J, leaving 9 bases unmatched. The CDR3 region is CASRLDRGRETEAFF. The CDR3 nucleotides read TGTGCCAGCAGACTCGACAGGGGGCGGGAGACTGAAGCTTTCTTT.

CDR3 sequence reads: CASSFRGSYEQYF. The DNA for the CDR3 is TGTGCCAGCAGCTTCAGGGGTTCCTACGAGCAGTACTTC. The rearrangement uses TRBV7-9 and TRBJ2-7, with D perhaps TRBD1 (6 bases). The CDR3 extends over 13 amino acids. V was trimmed by 3 bases and J by 1 base, leaving 7 bases between them. Germline CDR1 is SEHNR and CDR2 is FQNEAQ (reference sequence). Full variable domain (remainder filled in from reference TRBV7-9 and TRBJ2-7): DTGVSQNPRHKITKRGQNVTFRCDPISEHNRLYWYRQTLGQGPEFLTYFQNEAQLEKSRLLSDRFSAERPKGSFSTLEIQRTEQGDSAMYLCASSFRGSYEQYFGPGTRLTVT.

The V gene is TRBV2, the J gene TRBJ1-1, with D uncertain. Deletions cut 4 bases from V and 0 bases from J, with 12 bases between. Looked up from germline, CDR1 is SNHLY and CDR2 is FYNNEI. This CDR3 spans 15 amino acids. The CDR3 nucleotides read TGTGCCAGCAGTGTCCTTCCGGGTTTGAACACTGAAGCTTTCTTT. Its translation is CASSVLPGLNTEAFF. Full variable domain (rest looked up from reference TRBV2 and TRBJ1-1): EPEVTQTPSHQVTQMGQEVILRCVPISNHLYFYWYRQILGQKVEFLVSFYNNEISEKSEIFDDQFSVERPDGSNFTLKIRSTKLEDSAMYFCASSVLPGLNTEAFFGQGTRLTVV.

The chain joins TRBV7-3 to TRBJ2-1, with 14 bases matching TRBD2. Per germline, CDR1 SGHTA and CDR2 FQGTGA. There are 19 residues in the CDR3. V dropped 4 bases and J dropped 10; count of bases not matched to a gene: 18. In DNA form, the CDR3 reads TGTGCCAGCAGCTCCCTTCCTAGCCGGGGACTAGCGGGGGATACCGAGCAGTTCTTC. Translated, it gives CASSSLPSRGLAGDTEQFF.

To note about this clone: Relative to the germline gene, one junction end is altered; a read error may explain this. This chain links TRBV30 with TRBJ2-7, with 9 bases matching TRBD2. CDR3 length: 12 amino acids. CDR1 and CDR2 from the germline V gene are GTSNPN and SVGIG (reference sequence). CDR3 protein: CAWTSASYEQYF. In nucleotides, the CDR3 is TGTGCTTGGACTAGCGCTTCCTACGAGCAGTACTTC. Full variable domain (missing parts from reference TRBV30 and TRBJ2-7): SQTIHQWPATLVQPVGSPLSLECTVEGTSNPNLYWYRQAAGRGLQLLFYSVGIGQISSEVPQNLSASRPQDRQFILSSKKLLLSDSGFYLCAWTSASYEQYFGPGTRLTVT.

V usage is TRBV28 and J usage is TRBJ2-1, with 8 bases matching TRBD2. With V trimmed by 2 bases and J by 2 bases, 5 bases remained unmatched. Germline assignment: CDR1 MDHEN and CDR2 SYDVKM. The CDR3 spans 16 residues. The CDR3 DNA reads TGTGCCAGCAGTTTAGGGCGGGAGGATGCCTACAATGAGCAGTTCTTC. Protein sequence: CASSLGREDAYNEQFF.

This rearrangement joins TRBV18 to TRBJ1-5; TRBD1 is a possible D gene (5 bases). V lost 3 bases to trimming and J lost 0 bases, with 12 bases between them. CDR3 size: 16 residues. Per the germline V gene, CDR1 is KGHSH and CDR2 is LQKENI. CDR3 sequence reads: CASSPIGGYSNQPQHF. The CDR3 bases are TGTGCCAGCTCACCGATCGGGGGTTATAGCAATCAGCCCCAGCATTTT.

Comment on this clone: One end of the junction does not line up with germline, which may come from a read error. The chain combines TRBV29-1 with TRBJ2-3, with 12 bases that match TRBD1. Germline CDR1 reads SQVTM; CDR2 reads ANQGSEA. The CDR3 has 16 residues. As DNA, the CDR3 is TGCAGCGCTGAAGATCCGGGACAGGGGGCCGCAGATACGCAGTATTTT. This gives the protein CSAEDPGQGAADTQYF.

V gene TRBV10-3 combines with J gene TRBJ2-1, with 7 bases fitting TRBD2. The trim removed 4 bases at V and 1 base at J, leaving 1 base unmatched. The CDR3 runs to 14 residues. Per germline, CDR1 ENHRY and CDR2 SYGVKD. For the CDR3, the DNA is TGTGCCATCAGTGGCGGGAGTTCCTACAATGAGCAGTTCTTC. As protein: CAISGGSSYNEQFF.

The chain couples TRBV6-1 to TRBJ1-1; perhaps TRBD1 as D (6 bases). Per germline, CDR1 MNHNS and CDR2 SASEGT. This CDR3 spans 12 amino acids. Trimming took 4 bases from V and 8 from J, leaving 11 bases between them. The CDR3 region has the DNA TGTGCCAGCAGTGGCGCAGGGGTAGAAGCTTTCTTT. Protein sequence: CASSGAGVEAFF.

The rearrangement links TRBV19 to TRBJ2-4, with D possibly matching TRBD1 (5 bases). This CDR3 contains 13 residues. V was cut by 6 bases and J by 5 bases, with 11 bases left in between. Per germline, CDR1 LNHDA and CDR2 SQIVND (reference sequence). This chain's CDR3 is CASRPDTENIQYF. The CDR3, as DNA: TGTGCCAGTAGACCGGACACCGAAAACATTCAGTACTTC.

Here the CDR3 DNA reads TGTGCCAGCGCTACCGGCCAGGGCTATGGCTACACCTTC. Translation gives CASATGQGYGYTF. The chain uses TRBV5-4 and TRBJ1-2; possibly TRBD1 for D (5 bases). Trimming pared 7 bases from V and 4 bases from J, leaving 14 bases between. Germline V gene data show CDR1 as SGHNT and CDR2 as YYREEE (reference sequence). The CDR3 runs 13 residues.

This clone was seen just once. The V and J genes are TRBV6-6 and TRBJ2-5; D is uncertain. Per germline, CDR1 MNHNY and CDR2 SVGAGI (reference sequence). This CDR3 contains 11 residues. Trimming left V 5 bases short and J 4 bases short, with 5 bases between. CDR3 DNA: TGTGCCAGCAGTACCGGAGAGACCCAGTACTTC. This encodes CASSTGETQYF.

This clone was detected only a few times. This sequence joins TRBV27 and TRBJ2-7; perhaps TRBD2 as D (6 bases). This CDR3 has 13 amino acids. The germline V gene encodes CDR1 MNHEY and CDR2 SMNVEV (reference sequence). Deletions cut 4 bases from V and 3 bases from J, with 10 bases between. The CDR3: CASSYRDFYEQYF. The CDR3 region has the DNA TGTGCCAGCAGTTACCGGGACTTCTACGAGCAGTACTTC.

V gene TRBV6-5 combines with J gene TRBJ1-2; D gene unclear. Germline CDR1 is MNHEY and CDR2 is SVGAGI. V was shortened by 7 bases and J by 7 bases, with 10 bases between the two germline ends. CDR3 size: 11 residues. In nucleotides, the CDR3 is TGTGCCAGCACCGAGAGGCGTGGCTACACCTTC. This encodes CASTERRGYTF.

V and J are TRBV12-5 and TRBJ2-5, with D unresolved. The V gene lost 6 bases and the J gene lost 5 bases, with 13 bases spanning the gap. The CDR3 runs 13 residues. Germline loops: CDR1 LGHNT, CDR2 FRNRAP. For the CDR3, the DNA is TGTGCTAGTGGGAACCTCGCGCGGGAGACCCAGTACTTC. It is translated as CASGNLARETQYF.

The rearrangement links TRBV5-1 to TRBJ1-1, with D perhaps TRBD1 (6 bases). Germline V CDR1 and CDR2: SGHRS, YFSETQ. The CDR3 length is 14 residues. V shed 4 bases and J shed 0 bases, with 10 bases lying between them. The CDR3 protein is CASSPGVVNTEAFF. The DNA of the CDR3 is TGCGCCAGCAGCCCAGGGGTCGTGAACACTGAAGCTTTCTTT.

The gene calls are TRBV5-3 and TRBJ2-3, with a weak D call TRBD1 (6 bases). TRBV5-3 belongs to the ORF category, with a function that is uncertain. The CDR3 covers 14 residues. V lost 0 bases and J 1 base, leaving 6 bases between the germline ends. The CDR3 spells CARSLGQGTDTQYF. In DNA form, the CDR3 reads TGTGCCAGAAGCTTGGGACAGGGCACAGATACGCAGTATTTT.

This clone occurred a few times. The rearrangement links TRBV11-2 to TRBJ1-3; perhaps TRBD1 as D (6 bases). Germline-derived CDR1 and CDR2 are SGHAT and FQNNGV. V was shortened by 11 bases and J by 2 bases, with 16 bases between the two germline ends. This CDR3 contains 14 residues. The CDR3 region has the DNA TGTGCCTCCAGGGGACGACATACTGGAAACACCATATATTTT. It is translated as CASRGRHTGNTIYF.

This sequence joins TRBV6-1 and TRBJ1-2; TRBD1 is a possible D gene (6 bases). V was clipped by 10 bases and J by 0 bases, with 12 bases between them. The CDR3 is made up of 13 amino acids. In germline, CDR1 is MNHNS, CDR2 SASEGT. The CDR3 nucleotides are TGTGCCACCCGACAGGCAGCTAACTATGGCTACACCTTC. Protein: CATRQAANYGYTF.

This chain uses TRBV27 with TRBJ2-5; 8 nucleotides agree with TRBD2. The V and J ends lost 4 bases and 5 bases, in that order; junction bases with no gene match: 9. CDR1 is MNHEY, CDR2 SMNVEV, per germline (reference sequence). The CDR3 consists of 15 residues. Written as DNA, the CDR3 is TGTGCCAGCAGTTACCTAGTCGGCGGGAGGGAGACCCAGTACTTC. Residues: CASSYLVGGRETQYF.

This clone came up once. The chain recombines TRBV19 with TRBJ1-4, with 8 bases fitting TRBD1. J lost 4 bases, V lost 1 base, and 5 bases had no gene match. Germline CDR1 is LNHDA and CDR2 is SQIVND (reference sequence). The CDR3 consists of 16 residues. As DNA, the CDR3 is TGTGCCAGTAGTATAGTCGCGACAGGGGATAATGAAAAACTGTTTTTT. This codes for CASSIVATGDNEKLFF. The full variable domain, completed using reference TRBV19 and TRBJ1-4, is DGGITQSPKYLFRKEGQNVTLSCEQNLNHDAMYWYRQDPGQGLRLIYYSQIVNDFQKGDIAEGYSVSREKKESFPLTVTSAQKNPTAFYLCASSIVATGDNEKLFFGSGTQLSVL.